The following is a TCR beta chain sequence with its context. Its specificity is unknown. The sample originates from a study of CXCR3-negative and CXCR3-positive naive CD8 T cells. General observations from the study: After cryopreservation, expression of CXCR3 was partially reduced, and most assays were run with fresh PBMCs. Both naive subsets showed comparably high diversity, and memory CD8+ cells showed much lower diversity. When CXCR3-positive naive cells were set against CXCR3-negative naive cells, the former had more hydrophobic TRB CDR3s.

The method, 5' RACE with UMI labels, was used to prepare the TRB cDNA libraries. TCRdb re-analyzed the 5' RACE reads; it lists each CDR3 protein once, without DNA. Its table lists 150,000 to 180,000 distinct CDR3 sequences. The CDR3 spans 15 residues. CDR1 and CDR2 (germline): SNHLY, FYNNEI. Every CD8+ subset sample held about 300,000 flow-sorted cells, done in triplicate. The receptor's source is a human donor in good health. Some clones in this sample may be carry-over from other donors' samples. The J gene is TRBJ2-3, the V gene TRBV2; checking the TCRdb D call of TRBD2 is not possible without DNA. Sequenced material: naive CXCR3+ CD8+ T cells from blood. Described subset: CD45RO-CCR7+CD27+CD95- naive CD8+ T cells expressing CXCR3 (TNR3+). The CDR3 region is CASSEALAGQDTQYF.